This passage covers 15 T cell receptor beta chains from one sample sequenced in a study of blood T cell repertoires in COVID-19. Measured with immunoSEQ multiplex PCR; TCRdb has only the in-frame clones, and not every one. The table records 250,000 to 300,000 clones, around 90% of them present only once. Sequencing was done on a sample of PBMCs or T cells enriched from blood (not recorded which). Source of these receptors: a woman in her forties with acute COVID-19.

The CDR3 region has the DNA TGTGCCAGCAGTTTACAGGGGGGCGAGCAGTACTTC. Translated, it gives CASSLQGGEQYF. The chain employs TRBV12-3 or TRBV12-4 and TRBJ2-7; perhaps TRBD1 as D (7 bases). CDR3 size: 12 residues. V lost 2 bases and J 6 bases, leaving 8 bases between the germline ends.

This chain uses TRBV24-1 with TRBJ2-3, with 8 bases that match TRBD1. With V trimmed by 1 base and J by 1 base, 3 bases remained unmatched. This CDR3 comprises 16 residues. Per germline, CDR1 KGHDR and CDR2 SFDVKD. This CDR3 is CATSDFSTGGTDTQYF. CDR3 coding DNA: TGTGCCACCAGTGATTTTTCGACAGGGGGCACAGATACGCAGTATTTT.

The chain links TRBV19 to TRBJ1-2; no reliable D call. V lost 3 bases, J lost 3 bases, and 5 bases lay in between. The CDR3 totals 12 residues. In germline, CDR1 is LNHDA, CDR2 SQIVND (reference sequence). The CDR3 coding sequence is TGTGCCAGTAGTATTCAGGACTATGGCTACACCTTC. This gives the protein CASSIQDYGYTF.

This clone was seen once. The rearrangement joins TRBV2 to TRBJ2-7; D possibly corresponds to TRBD2 (6 bases). The CDR3 sequence is 13 residues long. Germline lookup yields CDR1 SNHLY and CDR2 FYNNEI. The germline V and J ends were trimmed by 7 bases and 6 bases, with 16 bases remaining between them. CDR3 residues: CASKLGGAAEQYF. CDR3 in DNA: TGTGCCAGCAAATTGGGGGGTGCGGCCGAGCAGTACTTC. Supplemented by reference TRBV2 and TRBJ2-7, the full variable domain reads EPEVTQTPSHQVTQMGQEVILRCVPISNHLYFYWYRQILGQKVEFLVSFYNNEISEKSEIFDDQFSVERPDGSNFTLKIRSTKLEDSAMYFCASKLGGAAEQYFGPGTRLTVT.

J is TRBJ2-3 and V is TRBV19; D perhaps matches TRBD2 (6 bases). The CDR3 runs to 17 residues. CDR1 and CDR2 (germline): LNHDA, SQIVND (reference sequence). V was cut by 4 bases and J by 3 bases, with 20 bases left in between. The CDR3 DNA is TGTGCCAGTAGTACCCTGTTTGGGGGGTCATGGACAGATACGCAGTATTTT. It specifies CASSTLFGGSWTDTQYF.

The V call is TRBV5-4, the J call TRBJ2-3; TRBD2 matches at 7 bases. Germline assignment: CDR1 SGHNT and CDR2 YYREEE (reference sequence). CDR3 length: 15 amino acids. The ends lost 4 bases at V and 2 bases at J; junction bases unmatched: 7. The CDR3 DNA reads TGTGCCAGCAGCCAACAAGCGGGACTCACAGATACGCAGTATTTT. Encoded protein: CASSQQAGLTDTQYF.

This chain uses TRBV5-5 with TRBJ1-2; maybe TRBD1 (5 bases). Trimming removed 4 bases from V and 5 bases from J, with 18 bases in between. The CDR3 is 15 amino acids. Germline assignment: CDR1 SGHKS and CDR2 YYEKEE (reference sequence). The CDR3 is CASSATGGFTYGYTF. Written as DNA, the CDR3 is TGTGCCAGCAGCGCAACCGGGGGTTTTACGTATGGCTACACCTTC.

The chain recombines TRBV11-2 with TRBJ2-5; TRBD1 aligns across 11 bases. Per germline, CDR1 SGHAT and CDR2 FQNNGV. The CDR3 is 16 amino acids. The V segment lost 1 base and the J segment 5 bases; nucleotides outside the gene matches: 6. CDR3 bases: TGTGCCAGCAGCTTAGGGACAGGGGGCGAGGGGGAGACCCAGTACTTC. Encoded protein: CASSLGTGGEGETQYF.

The gene calls are TRBV18 and TRBJ2-7, with D maybe TRBD1 (6 bases). Germline V gene data show CDR1 as KGHSH and CDR2 as LQKENI. The CDR3 is 15 residues long. V lost 6 bases, J lost 5 bases, and 20 bases lay in between. CDR3 region: CASSRNTGRSDEQYF. The CDR3 nucleotides read TGTGCCAGCTCCCGGAATACAGGGCGCAGCGACGAGCAGTACTTC.

J is TRBJ1-5 and V is TRBV19; TRBD1 agrees at 8 bases. The CDR3 contains 14 residues. Germline V gives CDR1 LNHDA, CDR2 SQIVND (reference sequence). J was trimmed by 6 bases and V by 7 bases; bases with no gene match: 8. As DNA, the CDR3 is TGTGCCAGTACCGAGACAGGGGCCCCTCAGCCCCAGCATTTT. It translates to CASTETGAPQPQHF.

The chain combines TRBV7-2 with TRBJ1-2, with no clear D. The germline CDR1 and CDR2 sequences are SGHTA and FQGNSA. The length of the CDR3 is 14 residues. With 5 bases removed from V and 8 bases from J, the gap between germline ends came to 18 bases. The CDR3 DNA reads as TGTGCCAGCAGCACCGCCCTACGGGGTGCCGGCTACACCTTC. This sequence encodes CASSTALRGAGYTF.

This chain links TRBV24-1 with TRBJ1-1, with 7 bases that match TRBD1. Germline values: CDR1 KGHDR, CDR2 SFDVKD. The CDR3 contains 16 residues. V shed 4 bases and J 4 bases; nucleotides not matched to a gene: 11. DNA for the CDR3: TGTGCCACCAGTGACTCGACAGGGCCCGGGGGCACTGAAGCTTTCTTT. Its translation is CATSDSTGPGGTEAFF.

V gene TRBV5-1 combines with J gene TRBJ1-2; 8 positions match TRBD1. The germline gives CDR1 SGHRS, CDR2 YFSETQ. Trimming cost V 3 bases and J 4 bases; bases outside gene matches: 8. There are 15 residues in the CDR3. CDR3 in DNA: TGCGCCAGCAGCTCATTGGACAGGGCTCCCTATGGCTACACCTTC. This gives the protein CASSSLDRAPYGYTF.

The V call is TRBV28, the J call TRBJ1-2; D is unclear. With 2 bases removed from V and 3 bases from J, the gap between germline ends came to 10 bases. Germline-derived CDR1 and CDR2 are MDHEN and SYDVKM. This CDR3 comprises 14 residues. The CDR3 sequence: CASSLRGVDYGYTF. As DNA, the CDR3 is TGTGCCAGCAGTTTACGGGGAGTTGACTATGGCTACACCTTC.

V gene TRBV30 combines with J gene TRBJ1-1, with 7 nucleotides matching TRBD1. The CDR3 runs to 14 residues. Germline V gene sequence: CDR1 GTSNPN, CDR2 SVGIG (reference sequence). Germline trimming cut 3 bases from V and 3 bases from J; bases unmatched to any gene: 7. CDR3 protein: CAWSVGGVDTEAFF. CDR3 nucleotides: TGTGCCTGGAGCGTAGGGGGCGTGGACACTGAAGCTTTCTTT.